These 4 T cell receptor beta chains share one sample of origin, sequenced in a study of cytomegalovirus exposure and HLA in healthy donors. The study ran its PCR with 60 Vbeta and 13 Jbeta primers. Using immunoSEQ multiplex PCR, the repertoire was profiled, and TCRdb retains in-frame clones only, with some absent. The table records 150,000 to 200,000 clones, around 80% of them present only once. Specimen: PBMCs. Receptors were obtained from a woman in her forties in good health and CMV-seronegative.

For this clone: The junction does not match germline at one end; this may be a read error. V is TRBV7-7 and J is TRBJ2-5; 7 positions agree with TRBD2. Germline loops: CDR1 SSHAT, CDR2 FNYEAQ (reference sequence). The CDR3 length is 14 residues. The CDR3 nucleotides are TGTGCTAGCAGCTTAGGTCTAGCGGAAGAGACCCAGTACTTC. Its translation: CASSLGLAEETQYF. The full variable domain, its missing parts supplied by reference TRBV7-7 and TRBJ2-5, is GAGVSQSPRYKVTKRGQDVTLRCDPISSHATLYWYQQALGQGPEFLTYFNYEAQPDKSGLPSDRFSAERPEGSISTLTIQRTEQRDSAMYRCASSLGLAEETQYFGPGTRLLVL.

The rearrangement links TRBV28 to TRBJ2-2; D perhaps matches TRBD1 (7 bases). Germline V gene data show CDR1 as MDHEN and CDR2 as SYDVKM. The CDR3 spans 15 residues. Trimming shortened V by 3 bases and J by 7 bases, and 15 bases separated the two germline ends. CDR3 sequence: CASSLSGGQVGELFF. In DNA form, the CDR3 reads TGTGCCAGCAGTTTGTCAGGGGGGCAGGTCGGGGAGCTGTTTTTT.

The chain couples TRBV28 to TRBJ2-3; D unresolved. In germline, CDR1 is MDHEN, CDR2 SYDVKM. The CDR3 runs 14 residues. Deletions cut 4 bases from V and 0 bases from J, with 8 bases between. CDR3 sequence: CASSSTSSTDTQYF. The CDR3 DNA reads TGTGCCAGCAGTTCGACTTCTAGCACAGATACGCAGTATTTT.

The J gene is TRBJ2-7, the V gene TRBV5-1, with D maybe TRBD2 (6 bases). This CDR3 region has 15 residues. V was shortened by 0 bases and J by 3 bases, with 13 bases between the two germline ends. CDR1 and CDR2 from the germline V gene are SGHRS and YFSETQ. The CDR3 here is CASSLEPGESYEQYF. In DNA, the CDR3 is TGCGCCAGCAGCTTGGAACCGGGAGAGAGCTACGAGCAGTACTTC.